This TCR beta chain appears in the sequencing data of a study of cytomegalovirus exposure and HLA in healthy donors. Findings and caveats of the study: There were several of the most significant clusters that appeared linked to common viral pathogens in a later analysis. The Asian-associated ancestry cluster reportedly had fewer N-insertions than the roughly 670-donor mean in a later analysis.

In the PCR, 60 Vbeta and 13 Jbeta primers were used. Produced via immunoSEQ multiplex PCR; TCRdb's table is partial and in-frame only. Its table lists roughly 77,000 clones. As regards this clone: As yet, its antigen is unknown.

At collection, donors were nominally healthy, but unrecorded immune exposures were probable. The source is a female donor in good health and CMV-seropositive. The sample consisted of PBMCs.

The CDR3 nucleotides read TGTGCCAGCAGAAAAGGGGGGGGTCCAGATACGCAGTATTTT. This encodes CASRKGGGPDTQYF. V and J are TRBV6-5 and TRBJ2-3; possible D gene TRBD2, 7 bases. Trimming removed 6 bases at V and 4 bases at J, with 14 bases between. The CDR3 spans 14 residues. The germline CDR1 and CDR2 sequences are MNHEY and SVGAGI.